These T cell receptor beta chains were read from a single sample in a study of vaccination and CD4 T cells after COVID-19. The antigens for these receptors are not known. TCRdb reprocessed the PCR reads via MiXCR and lists one record per CDR3 protein. The sample has more than 20,000 distinct CDR3 sequences, around 42% seen once. The sequences come from CD4+ T cells from blood, cultured in vitro, collected about 7 months after SARS-CoV-2 vaccination. The source is a human donor who had recovered from COVID-19. Both conserved end residues are part of each CDR3. The order of the fields is J gene, clone size, V gene, D gene, CDR3 DNA, CDR3 protein. The D gene is left open where the match is weak. Part of the rows lack a size; the others show once, few, many or a class for expanded clones.

>TRBJ1-3|.|TRBV6-1|.
TGTGCCAGCAGGAGACAACTCTCTGGAAACACCATATATTTT
CASRRQLSGNTIYF
>TRBJ1-1|.|TRBV7-2|.
TGTGCCAGCAGCTTAGCGCAGAACACTGAAGCTTTCTTT
CASSLAQNTEAFF
>TRBJ1-5|.|TRBV6-2/TRBV6-3|TRBD1
TGTGCCAGCAGACCCCGTCGACAGGGGATTGGTCAGCCCCAGCATTTT
CASRPRRQGIGQPQHF
>TRBJ2-1|.|TRBV11-1|.
TGTGCCAGCGATCTCAGCTCCTACAATGAGCAGTTCTTC
CASDLSSYNEQFF
>TRBJ1-3|.|TRBV28|.
TGTGCCAGCAGGGAAACAACCATCTCTGGAAACACCATATATTTT
CASRETTISGNTIYF
>TRBJ2-1|.|TRBV7-2|.
TGTGCCAGCAGCTTATACCCCCAGGACGGGAACAATGAGCAGTTCTTC
CASSLYPQDGNNEQFF
>TRBJ2-3|.|TRBV20-1|.
TGCAGTGCCATCTCAGCCAGGGATGGTACGCAGTATTTT
CSAISARDGTQYF
>TRBJ2-5|.|TRBV19|.
TGTGCCAGTAGTATCGGTTGGGGCAGGGTCCCCGGAGAGACCCAGTACTTC
CASSIGWGRVPGETQYF
>TRBJ1-6|.|TRBV6-1|TRBD1
TGTGCCAGCAGCAACCTGGGACAGTCTTATAATTCACCCCTCCACTTT
CASSNLGQSYNSPLHF
>TRBJ1-1|.|TRBV5-6|.
TGTGCCAGCAGCTTGGGTTTTGGTGAACTGATCTTT
CASSLGFGELIF
>TRBJ2-5|few|TRBV27|.
TGTGCCAGCAGTTTAAACAACGAAGAGACCCAGTACTTC
CASSLNNEETQYF
>TRBJ2-4|few|TRBV20-1|.
TGCAGTGCTTTCCGGGACACCCCGTTGTACTTC
CSAFRDTPLYF
>TRBJ2-7|.|TRBV10-3|.
TGTGCCATCAGTGACCTCAACGAGCAGTACTTC
CAISDLNEQYF
>TRBJ2-5|few|TRBV7-9|.
TGTGCCAGCAGCTTAGTTTTATTTGGGTCCCAGTACTTC
CASSLVLFGSQYF
>TRBJ2-7|.|TRBV20-1|TRBD1
TGCAGTGTCCCACCGGGACAGGGCTACGAGCAGTACTTC
CSVPPGQGYEQYF
>TRBJ2-3|few|TRBV7-2|.
TGTGCCAGCAGCTACGCCCGAGGTCCAGATACGCAGTATTTT
CASSYARGPDTQYF
>TRBJ1-1|few|TRBV20-1|TRBD1
TGCAGTGCTGGAGGACAGGTCGTTGGCGCTGAAGCTTTCTTT
CSAGGQVVGAEAFF